A selection of T cell receptor beta chains follows, all from one sample in a study of cytomegalovirus exposure and HLA in healthy donors. Data came from immunoSEQ multiplex PCR; TCRdb stores just in-frame clones and leaves some out. The sample has about 170,000 clones; roughly four fifths are singletons. Material for sequencing was PBMCs. The receptors here all came from a young woman in good health and CMV-seropositive. Both conserved end residues are part of each CDR3. The D gene is left open where the match is weak. Size tells how often a clone was seen (once, few, many) or the class of an expanded clone, and some rows leave it out.

D gene	clone size	V gene	J gene	CDR3 protein	CDR3 DNA
TRBD2	once	TRBV7-6	TRBJ2-2	CASSLVGSGGTNTGELFF	TGTGCCAGCAGCTTAGTTGGGTCGGGAGGGACGAACACCGGGGAGCTGTTTTTT
-	-	TRBV25-1	TRBJ2-7	CASSPRAVLVASEQYF	TGTGCCAGCAGCCCCAGGGCAGTCCTGGTTGCATCCGAGCAGTACTTC
-	few	TRBV4-3	TRBJ1-1	CASSQEGGTEAFF	TGCGCCAGCAGCCAAGAGGGGGGAACTGAAGCTTTCTTT
-	-	TRBV5-4	TRBJ2-5	CASSFGPQTQYF	TGTGCCAGCAGTTTCGGTCCGCAGACCCAGTACTTC
-	-	TRBV7-6	TRBJ2-7	CASSSSDSNEQYF	TGTGCCAGCAGCTCCTCGGACAGTAACGAGCAGTACTTC
TRBD2	-	TRBV28	TRBJ2-5	CASRLTSEVETQYF	TGTGCCAGCCGTCTGACTAGCGAAGTGGAGACCCAGTACTTC
-	-	TRBV6-6	TRBJ2-3	CASSYETRVVTQYF	TGTGCCAGCAGTTATGAGACTAGGGTGGTTACGCAGTATTTT
TRBD2	few	TRBV4-1	TRBJ2-1	CASSLGTSGMGESYNEQFF	TGCGCCAGCAGCCTGGGGACTAGCGGGATGGGGGAGTCCTACAATGAGCAGTTCTTC
-	-	TRBV7-9	TRBJ1-1	CASRFRDLMNTEAFF	TGTGCCAGCAGATTCAGGGATCTGATGAACACTGAAGCTTTCTTT
TRBD1	-	TRBV2	TRBJ1-1	CASSGGQGLGAFF	TGTGCCAGCAGTGGGGGACAGGGCTTGGGAGCTTTCTTT
-	-	TRBV4-1	TRBJ1-2	CASSQEMRGNYGYTF	TGCGCCAGCAGCCAAGAGATGAGAGGGAACTATGGCTACACCTTC
-	-	TRBV19	TRBJ1-5	CASSIPGDDQPQHF	TGTGCCAGTAGTATACCAGGGGACGATCAGCCCCAGCATTTT
TRBD1	once	TRBV28	TRBJ2-7	CASSPTGTVIYEQYF	TGTGCCAGCAGCCCGACCGGGACAGTGATCTACGAGCAGTACTTC
-	few	TRBV6-5	TRBJ1-4	CASSYSIDPRGEKLFF	TGTGCCAGCAGTTACTCGATAGACCCGCGGGGGGAAAAACTGTTTTTT
TRBD1	-	TRBV29-1	TRBJ2-7	CSVRGQAPHEQYF	TGCAGCGTCCGTGGACAGGCCCCCCACGAGCAGTACTTC
TRBD1	few	TRBV2	TRBJ1-2	CASSPTGAHTF	TGTGCCAGCAGCCCGACAGGGGCTCACACCTTC
-	few	TRBV30	TRBJ2-7	CACSQVTGEQYF	TGTGCCTGTTCCCAAGTTACGGGCGAGCAGTACTTC
TRBD1	-	TRBV13	TRBJ1-1	CASSLTGGPGTEAFF	TGTGCCAGCAGCCTTACAGGGGGCCCTGGCACTGAAGCTTTCTTT
-	-	TRBV7-2	TRBJ1-2	CASSLDGSNYGYTF	TGTGCCAGCAGCTTAGACGGGTCCAACTATGGCTACACCTTC
-	few	TRBV6-5	TRBJ1-3	CASRREGFDTIYF	TGTGCCAGCAGAAGGGAGGGGTTCGACACCATATATTTT
-	-	TRBV29-1	TRBJ1-2	CSVEEADGYTF	TGCAGCGTTGAAGAGGCGGATGGCTACACCTTC
TRBD1	-	TRBV6-6	TRBJ2-3	CASSRDRGASDTQYF	TGTGCCAGCAGCCGGGACAGGGGGGCGTCAGATACGCAGTATTTT
-	-	TRBV7-9	TRBJ1-2	CASSPQARPGYGYTF	TGTGCCAGCAGCCCCCAGGCCAGGCCTGGGTATGGCTACACCTTC
TRBD2	-	TRBV7-2	TRBJ2-1	CASSSTSGSSYNEQFF	TGTGCCAGCAGCTCAACTAGCGGGAGTTCCTACAATGAGCAGTTCTTC
-	few	TRBV15	TRBJ1-3	CATSREATVGNTIYF	TGTGCCACCAGCAGAGAGGCGACAGTTGGAAACACCATATATTTT
-	-	TRBV11-2	TRBJ2-5	CASSPELRTQYF	TGTGCCAGCAGCCCCGAGCTGAGGACCCAGTACTTC
TRBD2	once	TRBV4-2	TRBJ2-1	CASSQEVAGSYNEQFF	TGTGCCAGCAGCCAAGAGGTAGCGGGGTCCTACAATGAGCAGTTCTTC
-	few	TRBV5-1	TRBJ2-1	CASSLLDTRDEQFF	TGCGCCAGCAGCTTGCTGGACACCAGGGATGAGCAGTTCTTC
-	-	TRBV11-3	TRBJ2-2	CASSFSGTLTGELFF	TGTGCCAGCAGCTTCTCCGGGACACTCACCGGGGAGCTGTTTTTT
TRBD1	-	TRBV5-4	TRBJ2-4	CASSLGTAENIQYF	TGTGCCAGCAGCTTAGGGACAGCCGAAAACATTCAGTACTTC
TRBD1	-	TRBV25-1	TRBJ1-6	CASSGQGAPGSPLHF	TGTGCCAGCAGTGGACAGGGGGCGCCGGGTTCACCCCTCCACTTT
-	-	TRBV4-3	TRBJ2-7	CASSRSRGPSYEQYF	TGCGCCAGCAGCCGTAGTAGAGGGCCCTCCTACGAGCAGTACTTC
-	-	TRBV7-2	TRBJ2-1	CASSLFSVQDEQFF	TGTGCCAGCAGCTTGTTTTCGGTTCAGGATGAGCAGTTCTTC
-	once	TRBV28	TRBJ1-5	CATNGQGISYQPQHF	TGTGCCACCAACGGCCAGGGTATTAGTTATCAGCCCCAGCATTTT
-	-	TRBV5-8	TRBJ1-1	CASRHNMNTEAFF	TGTGCCAGCAGACACAACATGAACACTGAAGCTTTCTTT
TRBD2	-	TRBV10-1	TRBJ2-3	CASSGLAGEASTDTQYF	TGCGCCAGCAGCGGACTAGCGGGGGAAGCTAGCACAGATACGCAGTATTTT
-	-	TRBV30	TRBJ2-3	CAWSVGVTDTQYF	TGTGCCTGGAGTGTTGGAGTAACAGATACGCAGTATTTT
TRBD2	-	TRBV5-4	TRBJ2-1	CASSWGIKREGNEQFF	TGTGCCAGCAGCTGGGGAATCAAGCGGGAGGGAAATGAGCAGTTCTTC
-	few	TRBV7-2	TRBJ2-7	CASSNNLGGYEQYF	TGTGCCAGCAGCAATAACTTGGGGGGTTACGAGCAGTACTTC
-	-	TRBV7-2	TRBJ2-5	CASGRRAGETQYF	TGTGCCAGCGGACGGAGGGCCGGAGAGACCCAGTACTTC
-	-	TRBV29-1	TRBJ2-7	CSARKGPYEQYF	TGCAGCGCCCGGAAGGGGCCCTACGAGCAGTACTTC